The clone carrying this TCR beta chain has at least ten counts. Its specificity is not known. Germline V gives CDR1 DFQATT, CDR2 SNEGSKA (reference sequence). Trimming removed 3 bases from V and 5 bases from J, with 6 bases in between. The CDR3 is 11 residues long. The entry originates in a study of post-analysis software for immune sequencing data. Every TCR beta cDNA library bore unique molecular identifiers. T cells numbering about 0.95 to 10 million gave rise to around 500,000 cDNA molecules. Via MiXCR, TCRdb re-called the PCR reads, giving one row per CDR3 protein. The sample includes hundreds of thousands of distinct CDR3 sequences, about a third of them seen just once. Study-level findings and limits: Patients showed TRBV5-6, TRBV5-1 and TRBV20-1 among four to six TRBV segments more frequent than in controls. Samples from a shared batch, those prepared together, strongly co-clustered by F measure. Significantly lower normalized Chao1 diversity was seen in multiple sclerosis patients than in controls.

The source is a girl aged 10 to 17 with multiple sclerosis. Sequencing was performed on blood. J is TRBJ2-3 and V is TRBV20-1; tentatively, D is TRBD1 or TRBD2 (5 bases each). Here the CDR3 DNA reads TGCAGTGCTAGGAGGGGAGATACGCAGTATTTT. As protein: CSARRGDTQYF.